This T cell receptor (beta chain) was documented in a study of tumor-infiltrating lymphocytes in oesophageal squamous cell carcinoma (dated by TCRdb to about 2016). The germline V gene yields SNHLY for CDR1 and FYNNEI for CDR2. The CDR3 spans 13 residues, from the cysteine through the phenylalanine. The only DNA kept is the CDR3, 39 bases in frame from the first base. Library prep was done by PCR. For sequencing, an Illumina HiSeq 2000 was employed. TCRdb redid the processing of the public reads, applying fastp at Q25 and MiXCR, and retained in-frame beta chains. Under each unique CDR3 protein, matching rows form one entry showing the most common genes and DNA. Within this sample are 18,000 or so distinct CDR3 sequences, with around 43% of them counted one time only. The ten largest clonotypes hold over 15% of the sample. In its sample, this clonotype was seen many times. Its antigen is still unknown. The record has no base qualities; no much larger clone is one base away.

The sequence came from a female donor with esophageal squamous cell carcinoma. Rearrangement joined TRBV2 to TRBJ2-1; 8 central nucleotides agree with TRBD1. The DNA end lines up better with TRBJ2-7; the J call may be wrong. Sample: normal esophageal tissue next to the tumor. Here the CDR3 is given as CASRQGVSYEQYF. The nucleotide sequence reads as follows: TGTGCCAGCAGACAGGGGGTTTCCTACGAGCAGTACTTC.